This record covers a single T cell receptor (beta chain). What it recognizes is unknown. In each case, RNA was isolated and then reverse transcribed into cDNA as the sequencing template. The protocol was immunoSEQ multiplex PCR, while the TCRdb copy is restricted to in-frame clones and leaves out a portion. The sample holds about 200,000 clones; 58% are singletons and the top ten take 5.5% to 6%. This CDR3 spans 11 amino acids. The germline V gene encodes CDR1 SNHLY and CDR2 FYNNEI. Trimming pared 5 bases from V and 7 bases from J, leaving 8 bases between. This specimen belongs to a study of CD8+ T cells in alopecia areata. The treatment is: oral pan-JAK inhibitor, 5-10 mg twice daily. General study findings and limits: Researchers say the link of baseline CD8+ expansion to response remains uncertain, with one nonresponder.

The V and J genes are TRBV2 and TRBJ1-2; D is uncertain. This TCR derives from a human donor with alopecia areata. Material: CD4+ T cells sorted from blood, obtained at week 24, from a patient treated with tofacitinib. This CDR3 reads CASSPSSGYTF. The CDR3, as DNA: TGTGCCAGCAGTCCCTCGTCTGGCTACACCTTC.